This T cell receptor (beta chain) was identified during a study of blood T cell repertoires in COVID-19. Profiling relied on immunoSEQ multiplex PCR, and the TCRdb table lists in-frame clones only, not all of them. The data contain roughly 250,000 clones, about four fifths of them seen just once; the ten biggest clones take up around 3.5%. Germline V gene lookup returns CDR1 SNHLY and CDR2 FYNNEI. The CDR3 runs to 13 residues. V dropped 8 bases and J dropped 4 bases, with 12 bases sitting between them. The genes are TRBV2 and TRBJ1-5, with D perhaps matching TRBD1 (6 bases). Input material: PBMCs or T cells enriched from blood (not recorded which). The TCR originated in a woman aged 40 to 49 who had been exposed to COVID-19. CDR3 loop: CASSLQGNQPQHF. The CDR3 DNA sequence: TGTGCCAGCTCGCTACAGGGAAATCAGCCCCAGCATTTT.